Listed here are 5 T cell receptor beta chains from one sample, sequenced in a study of a mutant IDH1 vaccine in newly diagnosed glioma. The time point: week 35, safety follow-up. Doses comprised 300 ug of mutant IDH1 20-mer peptide each, plus topical imiquimod. These TCRs' antigens remain unknown. Produced via immunoSEQ multiplex PCR; TCRdb's table is partial and in-frame only. This table holds approximately 50,000 clones, approximately 80% found once. The source was PBMCs, collected from a glioma patient whose treatment included an IDH1 peptide vaccine. These receptors all come from a man aged 35 to 55 with glioma.

CDR3 DNA: TGTGCCATACAAGGGAAGGGAATGAACACTGAAGCTTTCTTT. Translation: CAIQGKGMNTEAFF. The chain has TRBV6-5 and TRBJ1-1; no clear D gene. Germline V gives CDR1 MNHEY, CDR2 SVGAGI. The CDR3 has 14 amino acids. Trimming took 10 bases from V and 0 from J, leaving 15 bases between them.

The chain is built from TRBV19 and TRBJ1-4, with 7 positions matching TRBD1. The CDR3 spans 13 residues. CDR1 is LNHDA, CDR2 SQIVND, per germline (reference sequence). With 9 bases clipped from V and 2 bases from J, the junction kept 3 bases outside the gene matches. Here the CDR3 reads CASRGRTNEKLFF. CDR3 nucleotides: TGTGCCAGCAGGGGGAGGACTAATGAAAAACTGTTTTTT.

This clone was recorded only once. V is TRBV19 and J is TRBJ1-5; no clear D gene. The CDR3 consists of 17 residues. Germline V gene data show CDR1 as LNHDA and CDR2 as SQIVND (reference sequence). V gave up 7 bases and J gave up 0 bases, with 19 bases separating them. The CDR3 spells CASKVRHQGYSNQPQHF. CDR3 coding DNA: TGTGCCAGTAAGGTCCGCCACCAAGGATATAGCAATCAGCCCCAGCATTTT. Looking up the rest from reference TRBV19 and TRBJ1-5 gives the full variable domain: DGGITQSPKYLFRKEGQNVTLSCEQNLNHDAMYWYRQDPGQGLRLIYYSQIVNDFQKGDIAEGYSVSREKKESFPLTVTSAQKNPTAFYLCASKVRHQGYSNQPQHFGDGTRLSIL.

This chain connects TRBV6-5 to TRBJ2-7; D is ambiguous. Germline values: CDR1 MNHEY, CDR2 SVGAGI. The V end lost 2 bases, the J end lost 0 bases, and 8 bases lay between the germline ends. The CDR3 loop spans 14 amino acids. The chain's CDR3 is CASSYGAHSYEQYF. The CDR3 DNA reads TGTGCCAGCAGTTACGGTGCACACTCCTACGAGCAGTACTTC.

V is TRBV19 and J is TRBJ1-2; 9 nucleotides align to TRBD1. This CDR3 region has 11 residues. Germline CDR1 reads LNHDA; CDR2 reads SQIVND (reference sequence). V lost 10 bases, J lost 6 bases, and 3 bases stayed unmatched. This CDR3 reads CATHRGHGYTF. CDR3 DNA sequence: TGTGCCACCCACAGGGGGCATGGCTACACCTTC.